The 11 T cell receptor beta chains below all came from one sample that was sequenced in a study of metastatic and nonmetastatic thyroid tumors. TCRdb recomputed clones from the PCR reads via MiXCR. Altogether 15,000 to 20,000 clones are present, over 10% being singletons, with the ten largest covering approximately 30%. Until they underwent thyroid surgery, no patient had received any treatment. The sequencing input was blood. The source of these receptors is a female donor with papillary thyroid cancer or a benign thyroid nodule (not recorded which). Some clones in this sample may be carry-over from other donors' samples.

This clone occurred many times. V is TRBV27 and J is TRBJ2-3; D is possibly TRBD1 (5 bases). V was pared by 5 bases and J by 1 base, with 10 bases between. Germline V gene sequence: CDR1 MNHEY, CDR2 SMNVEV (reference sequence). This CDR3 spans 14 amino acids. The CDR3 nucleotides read TGTGCCAGCAGTCGTGACAGCCGCACAGATACGCAGTATTTT. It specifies CASSRDSRTDTQYF.

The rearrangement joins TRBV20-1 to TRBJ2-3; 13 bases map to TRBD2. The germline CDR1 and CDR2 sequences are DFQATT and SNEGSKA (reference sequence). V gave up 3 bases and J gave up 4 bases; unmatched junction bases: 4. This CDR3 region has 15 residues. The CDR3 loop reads CSASLTSGGADTQYF. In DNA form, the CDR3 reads TGCAGTGCTAGCCTCACTAGCGGGGGGGCAGATACGCAGTATTTT.

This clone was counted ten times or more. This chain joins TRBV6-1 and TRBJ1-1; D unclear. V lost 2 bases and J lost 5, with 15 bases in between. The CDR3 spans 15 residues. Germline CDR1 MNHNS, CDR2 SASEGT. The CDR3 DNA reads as TGTGCCAGCAGTGAACTTTTAGGGAGCGGAACTGAAGCTTTCTTT. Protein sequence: CASSELLGSGTEAFF.

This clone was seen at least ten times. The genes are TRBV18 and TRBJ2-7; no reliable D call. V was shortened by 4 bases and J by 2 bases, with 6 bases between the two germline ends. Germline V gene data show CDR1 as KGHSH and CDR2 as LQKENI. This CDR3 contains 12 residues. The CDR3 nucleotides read TGTGCCAGCTCACTCCCGGCCTACGAGCAGTACTTC. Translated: CASSLPAYEQYF.

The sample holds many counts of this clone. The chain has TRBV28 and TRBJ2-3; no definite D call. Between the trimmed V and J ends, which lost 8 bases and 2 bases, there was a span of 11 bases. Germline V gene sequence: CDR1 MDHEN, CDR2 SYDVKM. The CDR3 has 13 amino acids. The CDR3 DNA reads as TGTGCCAGCTTAAGGCGGTACACAGATACGCAGTATTTT. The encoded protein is CASLRRYTDTQYF. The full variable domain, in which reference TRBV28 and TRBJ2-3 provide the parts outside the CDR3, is DVKVTQSSRYLVKRTGEKVFLECVQDMDHENMFWYRQDPGLGLRLIYFSYDVKMKEKGDIPEGYSVSREKKERFSLILESASTNQTSMYLCASLRRYTDTQYFGPGTRLTVL.

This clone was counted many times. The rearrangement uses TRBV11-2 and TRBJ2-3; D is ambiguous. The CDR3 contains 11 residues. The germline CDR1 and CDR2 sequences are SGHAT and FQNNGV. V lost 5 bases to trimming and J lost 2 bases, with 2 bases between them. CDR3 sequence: CASSHTDTQYF. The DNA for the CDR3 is TGTGCCAGCAGCCACACAGATACGCAGTATTTT.

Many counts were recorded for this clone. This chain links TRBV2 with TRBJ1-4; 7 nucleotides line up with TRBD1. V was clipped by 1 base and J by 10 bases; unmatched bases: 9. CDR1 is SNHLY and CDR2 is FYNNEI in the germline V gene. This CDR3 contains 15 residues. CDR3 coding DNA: TGTGCCAGCAGTGAAGGGGAACAGGGGTATAGAAAACTGTTTTTT. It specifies CASSEGEQGYRKLFF. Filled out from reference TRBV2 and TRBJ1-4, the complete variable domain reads EPEVTQTPSHQVTQMGQEVILRCVPISNHLYFYWYRQILGQKVEFLVSFYNNEISEKSEIFDDQFSVERPDGSNFTLKIRSTKLEDSAMYFCASSEGEQGYRKLFFGSGTQLSVL.

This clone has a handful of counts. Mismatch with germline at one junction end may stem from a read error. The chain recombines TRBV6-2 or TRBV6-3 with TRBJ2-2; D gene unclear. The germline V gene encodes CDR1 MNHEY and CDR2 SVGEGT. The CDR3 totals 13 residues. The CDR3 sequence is CANSYRRWGELFF. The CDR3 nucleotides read TGTGCCAACAGTTACCGCCGCTGGGGGGAGCTGTTTTTT.

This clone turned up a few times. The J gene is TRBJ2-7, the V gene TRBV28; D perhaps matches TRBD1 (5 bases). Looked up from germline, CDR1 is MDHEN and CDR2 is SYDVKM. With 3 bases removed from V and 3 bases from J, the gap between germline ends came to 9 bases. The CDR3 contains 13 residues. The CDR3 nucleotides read TGTGCCAGCAGTTTGGACAAGTACTACGAGCAGTACTTC. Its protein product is CASSLDKYYEQYF. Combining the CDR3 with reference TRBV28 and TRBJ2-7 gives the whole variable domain DVKVTQSSRYLVKRTGEKVFLECVQDMDHENMFWYRQDPGLGLRLIYFSYDVKMKEKGDIPEGYSVSREKKERFSLILESASTNQTSMYLCASSLDKYYEQYFGPGTRLTVT.

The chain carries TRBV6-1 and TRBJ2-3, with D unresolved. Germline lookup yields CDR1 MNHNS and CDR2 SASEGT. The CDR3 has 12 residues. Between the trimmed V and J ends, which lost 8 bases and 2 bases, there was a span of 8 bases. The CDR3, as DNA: TGTGCCAGCTGGTGCGACACAGATACGCAGTATTTT. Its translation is CASWCDTDTQYF.

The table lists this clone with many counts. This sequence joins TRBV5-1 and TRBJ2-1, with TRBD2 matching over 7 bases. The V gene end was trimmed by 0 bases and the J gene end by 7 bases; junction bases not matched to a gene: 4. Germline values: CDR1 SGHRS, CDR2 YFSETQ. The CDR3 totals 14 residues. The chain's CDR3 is CASSLGSSGNEQFF. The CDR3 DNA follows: TGCGCCAGCAGCTTGGGGTCTAGCGGAAATGAGCAGTTCTTC.